The T cell receptor (beta chain) described here comes from a study of T cell repertoires in cytomegalovirus infection. This clonotype occurred many times. Its antigen is still unknown. TCRdb fed the reads into MiXCR, producing one record per CDR3 protein. Of about 900,000 distinct CDR3 sequences listed, around 30% are singletons. Trimming shortened V by 8 bases and J by 4 bases, and 14 bases separated the two germline ends. The CDR3 runs 13 residues. CDR1 and CDR2 (germline): MNHNS, SASEGT. The chain couples TRBV6-1 to TRBJ1-1; D is unclear. This specimen was cultured CD8+ T cells from PBMCs, taken from culture after CMV antigen stimulation. The TCR was taken from a human donor in good health (CMV status not recorded). Some clones in this sample may be carry-over from other donors' samples. The CDR3 region has the DNA TGTGCCAGCCTCAGTTCTGTGGTCACTGAAGCTTTCTTT. Its protein is CASLSSVVTEAFF.